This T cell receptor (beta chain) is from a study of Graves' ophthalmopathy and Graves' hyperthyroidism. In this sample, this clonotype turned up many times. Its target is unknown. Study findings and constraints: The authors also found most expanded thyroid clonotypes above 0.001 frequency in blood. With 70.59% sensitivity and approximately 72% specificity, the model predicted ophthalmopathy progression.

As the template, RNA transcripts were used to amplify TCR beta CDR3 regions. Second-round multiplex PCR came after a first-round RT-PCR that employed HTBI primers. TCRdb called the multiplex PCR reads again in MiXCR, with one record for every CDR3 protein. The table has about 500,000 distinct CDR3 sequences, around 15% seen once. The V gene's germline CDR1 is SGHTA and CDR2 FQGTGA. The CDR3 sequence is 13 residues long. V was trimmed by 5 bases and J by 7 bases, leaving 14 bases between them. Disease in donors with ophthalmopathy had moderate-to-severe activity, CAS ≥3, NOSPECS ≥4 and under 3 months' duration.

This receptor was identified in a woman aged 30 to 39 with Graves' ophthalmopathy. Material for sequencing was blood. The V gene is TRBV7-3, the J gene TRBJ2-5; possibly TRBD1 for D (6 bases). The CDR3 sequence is CASSQGQGGTQYF. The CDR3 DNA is TGTGCCAGCAGCCAGGGGCAGGGCGGGACCCAGTACTTC.